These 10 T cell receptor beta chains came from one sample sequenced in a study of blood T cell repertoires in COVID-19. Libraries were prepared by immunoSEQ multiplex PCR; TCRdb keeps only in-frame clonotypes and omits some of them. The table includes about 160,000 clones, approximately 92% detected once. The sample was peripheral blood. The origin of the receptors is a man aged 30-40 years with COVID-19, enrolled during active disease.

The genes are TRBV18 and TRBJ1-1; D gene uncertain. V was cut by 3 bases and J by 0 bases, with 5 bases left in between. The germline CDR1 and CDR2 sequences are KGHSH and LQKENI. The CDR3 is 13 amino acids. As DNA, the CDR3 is TGTGCCAGCTCACCCGGGGTGAACACTGAAGCTTTCTTT. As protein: CASSPGVNTEAFF.

The CDR3 DNA is TGTGCCAGCAGCTTAGCTCTGGACAGATCCTACGAGCAGTACTTC. It is translated as CASSLALDRSYEQYF. The J gene is TRBJ2-7, the V gene TRBV11-2; weak D call: TRBD1 (6 bases). The germline gives CDR1 SGHAT, CDR2 FQNNGV. The V gene lost 1 base and the J gene lost 1 base, with 11 bases spanning the gap. There are 15 residues in the CDR3.

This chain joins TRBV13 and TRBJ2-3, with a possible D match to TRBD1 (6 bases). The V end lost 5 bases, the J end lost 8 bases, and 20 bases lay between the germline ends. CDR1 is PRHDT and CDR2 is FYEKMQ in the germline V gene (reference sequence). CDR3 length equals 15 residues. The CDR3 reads CASSQLGTPGVTQYF. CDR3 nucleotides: TGTGCCAGCAGCCAACTAGGGACACCCGGGGTTACGCAGTATTTT.

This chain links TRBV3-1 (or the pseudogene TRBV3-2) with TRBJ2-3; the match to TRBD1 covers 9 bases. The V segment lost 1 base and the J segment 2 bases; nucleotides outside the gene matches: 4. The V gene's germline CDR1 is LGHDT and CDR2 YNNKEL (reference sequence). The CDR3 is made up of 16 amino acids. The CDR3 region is CASSQAGQGFTDTQYF. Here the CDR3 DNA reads TGTGCCAGCAGCCAAGCGGGACAGGGCTTCACAGATACGCAGTATTTT.

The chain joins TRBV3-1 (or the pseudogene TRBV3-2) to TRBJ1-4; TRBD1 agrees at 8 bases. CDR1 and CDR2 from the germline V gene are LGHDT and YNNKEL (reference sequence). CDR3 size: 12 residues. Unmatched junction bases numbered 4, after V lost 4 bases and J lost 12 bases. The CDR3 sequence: CASSRGQAQLFF. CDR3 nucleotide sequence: TGTGCCAGCAGCCGGGGACAGGCCCAACTGTTTTTT.

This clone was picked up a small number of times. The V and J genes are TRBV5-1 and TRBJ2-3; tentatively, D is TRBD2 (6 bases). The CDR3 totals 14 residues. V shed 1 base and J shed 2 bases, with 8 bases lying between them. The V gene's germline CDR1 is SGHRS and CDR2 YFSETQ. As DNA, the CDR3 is TGCGCCAGCAGCTTGACGGGAGACACAGATACGCAGTATTTT. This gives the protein CASSLTGDTDTQYF.

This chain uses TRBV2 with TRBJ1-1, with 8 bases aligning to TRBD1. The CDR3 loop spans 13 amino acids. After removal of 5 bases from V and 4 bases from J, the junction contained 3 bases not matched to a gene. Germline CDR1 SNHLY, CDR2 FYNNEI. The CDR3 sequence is CASSRTGPTEAFF. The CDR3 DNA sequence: TGTGCCAGCAGTAGGACAGGGCCCACTGAAGCTTTCTTT.

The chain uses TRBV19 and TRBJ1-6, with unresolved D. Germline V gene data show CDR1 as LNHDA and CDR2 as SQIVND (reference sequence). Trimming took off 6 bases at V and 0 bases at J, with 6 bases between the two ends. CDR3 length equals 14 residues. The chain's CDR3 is CASSPVSYNSPLHF. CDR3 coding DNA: TGTGCCAGTAGCCCCGTCTCCTATAATTCACCCCTCCACTTT. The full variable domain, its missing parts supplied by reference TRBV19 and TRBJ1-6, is DGGITQSPKYLFRKEGQNVTLSCEQNLNHDAMYWYRQDPGQGLRLIYYSQIVNDFQKGDIAEGYSVSREKKESFPLTVTSAQKNPTAFYLCASSPVSYNSPLHFGNGTRLTVT.

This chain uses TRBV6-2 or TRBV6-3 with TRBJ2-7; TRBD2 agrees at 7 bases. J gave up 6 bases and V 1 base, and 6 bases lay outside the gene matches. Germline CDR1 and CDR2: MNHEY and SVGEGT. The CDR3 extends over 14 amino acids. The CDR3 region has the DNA TGTGCCAGCAGTTACTTGACTAGCCTTCGCGAGCAGTACTTC. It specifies CASSYLTSLREQYF.

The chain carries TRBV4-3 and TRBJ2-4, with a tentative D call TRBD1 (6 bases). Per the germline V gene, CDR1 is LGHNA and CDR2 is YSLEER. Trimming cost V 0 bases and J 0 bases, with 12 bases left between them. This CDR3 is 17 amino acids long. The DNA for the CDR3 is TGCGCCAGCAGCCAAGAAGGGGGAGCTCTAGCCAAAAACATTCAGTACTTC. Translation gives CASSQEGGALAKNIQYF.